A selection of T cell receptor beta chains follows, all from one sample in a study of cytomegalovirus exposure and HLA in healthy donors. The data were produced by immunoSEQ multiplex PCR, yet TCRdb's version contains in-frame clones alone and is incomplete. The sample includes about 100,000 clones, roughly 71% of them seen just once. The sequencing sample was made of PBMCs. These receptors all stem from a man in his forties in good health and CMV-seropositive. CDR3s include the opening cysteine and the closing phenylalanine or tryptophan. Each record gives: CDR3 length, D gene, J gene, clone size, V gene, CDR3 DNA, CDR3 protein. A D gene is named only where the DNA matches it firmly. Clone size is shown for a subset of rows, as once, few, many or a class of expanded clone.

>20|TRBD2|TRBJ2-3|.|TRBV13
TGTGCCAGCAGCGAATCCGGGACTAGCGGGTCTTTGGAAAGCACAGATACGCAGTATTTT
CASSESGTSGSLESTDTQYF
>13|.|TRBJ1-3|.|TRBV10-1
TGCGCCAGCAGTGAGTCGCTCACCGGTGCCATATATTTT
CASSESLTGAIYF
>16|.|TRBJ1-1|.|TRBV16
TGTGCCAGCAGCCAAACGGGAGGGCCTCCGAACACTGAAGCTTTCTTT
CASSQTGGPPNTEAFF
>15|.|TRBJ1-4|.|TRBV4-3
TGCGCCAGCAGCCAAGATCCCGCAACTAATGAAAAACTGTTTTTT
CASSQDPATNEKLFF
>15|.|TRBJ2-6|.|TRBV5-6
TGTGCCAGCAGCTACACAGGGACCGGGGCCAACGTCCTGACTTTC
CASSYTGTGANVLTF
>14|TRBD1|TRBJ1-1|.|TRBV15
TGTGCCACCAGCAGTGTTTCACAGGGGACTGAAGCTTTCTTT
CATSSVSQGTEAFF
>18|.|TRBJ2-3|.|TRBV27
TGTGCCAGCAGTTTATCACGGCGCGCGCGGGGAAACACAGATACGCAGTATTTT
CASSLSRRARGNTDTQYF
>16|.|TRBJ1-1|.|TRBV18
TGTGCCAGCTCACCACCCGGGGTGGTGGGGAACACTGAAGCTTTCTTT
CASSPPGVVGNTEAFF
>14|.|TRBJ2-7|few|TRBV7-2
TGTGCCAGCAGCTTATACAGGGCAGCATCCGAGCAGTACTTC
CASSLYRAASEQYF
>15|.|TRBJ2-1|.|TRBV9
TGTGCCAGCAGCCCCACCAGCGGCCTTTTGGATGAGCAGTTCTTC
CASSPTSGLLDEQFF
>13|TRBD2|TRBJ2-5|once|TRBV7-2
TGTGCCAGCAGCCTTTCGGGGGGAGAGACCCAGTACTTC
CASSLSGGETQYF
>15|.|TRBJ1-1|.|TRBV6-1
TGTGCCAGCGCAACAGGGAACTGGTTGAACACTGAAGCTTTCTTT
CASATGNWLNTEAFF
>16|TRBD1|TRBJ2-7|once|TRBV27
TGTGCCAGCACCCCGCTCCGGGACAGGACTTTCTACGAGCAGTACTTC
CASTPLRDRTFYEQYF
>15|TRBD2|TRBJ2-5|.|TRBV30
TGTGCCTGGAGTGTACGGGCGGGAGTAGGGGAGACCCAGTACTTC
CAWSVRAGVGETQYF
>13|.|TRBJ1-1|.|TRBV14
TGTGCCAGCAGCGTTCGAGCGAGCACTGAAGCTTTCTTT
CASSVRASTEAFF
>16|TRBD1|TRBJ2-5|.|TRBV6-6
TGTGCCAGCAGTTACTGGCAGGGGGCATCCCAAGAGACCCAGTACTTC
CASSYWQGASQETQYF
>19|TRBD1|TRBJ1-3|.|TRBV7-9
TGTGCCAGCAGCTTTCGTGGGACAGCGGCCTTGGAATCTGGAAACACCATATATTTT
CASSFRGTAALESGNTIYF
>16|.|TRBJ2-4|.|TRBV29-1
TGCAGCGCCACCCTTGCGGCTTTCTCAGCCAAAAACATTCAGTACTTC
CSATLAAFSAKNIQYF
>17|TRBD1|TRBJ2-3|few|TRBV11-2
TGTGCCAGCAGCTTAGACGCCTCGGGACAGGAGGACCTGACGCAGTATTTT
CASSLDASGQEDLTQYF
>16|TRBD2|TRBJ2-1|.|TRBV29-1
TGCAGCGTTGGTTTTTTGGCTAGCGGGAGTTTTGCTGAGCAGTTCTTC
CSVGFLASGSFAEQFF
>13|.|TRBJ1-1|.|TRBV30
TGTGCCTGGATGGGCCCGGGGGGCACTGAAGCTTTCTTT
CAWMGPGGTEAFF
>12|.|TRBJ2-1|few|TRBV7-9
TGTGCCAGCAGCCGACAGGACAATGAGCAGTTCTTC
CASSRQDNEQFF
>16|TRBD2|TRBJ2-2|.|TRBV7-8
TGTGCCGTGGGACTAGCGGGGAGAGGTGGCACCGGGGAGCTGTTTTTT
CAVGLAGRGGTGELFF
>15|TRBD2|TRBJ2-3|few|TRBV6-6
TGTGCCAGCCGGATGGGCGCCGGGGGGGGAGATACGCAGTATTTT
CASRMGAGGGDTQYF
>14|.|TRBJ2-7|.|TRBV9
TGTGCCAGCAGCGTTTATGACGGGGCCTACGAGCAGTACTTC
CASSVYDGAYEQYF
>12|.|TRBJ2-3|.|TRBV29-1
TGCAGCGGGGGGGGGCGCACAGATACGCAGTATTTT
CSGGGRTDTQYF
>14|.|TRBJ2-7|.|TRBV7-9
TGTGCCAGCAGCTTAAGGCAGGTCACCTACGAGCAGTACTTC
CASSLRQVTYEQYF
>14|.|TRBJ1-1|.|TRBV2
TGTGCCAGCGGAGGGCCGACCTTTAACACTGAAGCTTTCTTT
CASGGPTFNTEAFF
>13|TRBD1|TRBJ2-7|.|TRBV29-1
TGCAGCGTGCGAAAGACAGGGGCCTACGAGCAGTACTTC
CSVRKTGAYEQYF
>12|.|TRBJ1-1|.|TRBV27
TGTGCCAGCAGCGAGGGAGCCACTGAAGCTTTCTTT
CASSEGATEAFF
>16|.|TRBJ2-3|few|TRBV7-9
TGTGCCAGCAGCAACTGGGGAGGTCCTAGCACAGATACGCAGTATTTT
CASSNWGGPSTDTQYF
>15|TRBD2|TRBJ2-5|.|TRBV10-3
TGTGCCATCAGCGGGACTAGCGGGCTTCAAGAGACCCAGTACTTC
CAISGTSGLQETQYF
>14|.|TRBJ2-1|.|TRBV29-1
TGCAGCGTTGGACTCGGCAGGGCGGATAATGAGCAGTTCTTC
CSVGLGRADNEQFF
>14|TRBD2|TRBJ2-4|.|TRBV11-1
TGTGCCAGCAGCTTTAGGACCGGGGGGAACATTCAGTACTTC
CASSFRTGGNIQYF
>16|.|TRBJ2-2|few|TRBV6-6
TGTGCCAGCAGTTATTGGACCTCCAAGGGGCCCGGGGAGCTGTTTTTT
CASSYWTSKGPGELFF
>16|.|TRBJ1-1|.|TRBV5-4
TGTGCCAGCAGCCAGGGACTCACCGAGCTCAACACTGAAGCTTTCTTT
CASSQGLTELNTEAFF
>12|.|TRBJ1-2|.|TRBV19
TGTGCCAGTAGCAGGGGCATGGGTGGCTACACCTTC
CASSRGMGGYTF
>15|.|TRBJ2-3|.|TRBV7-9
TGTTCCAGCAGCTTAGCGCGGGGATCCACAGATACGCAGTATTTT
CSSSLARGSTDTQYF
>14|.|TRBJ2-3|.|TRBV5-5
TGTGCCAGCAGCTTATGGGGGCGGGAGGATACGCAGTATTTT
CASSLWGREDTQYF
>13|.|TRBJ1-4|.|TRBV18
TGTGCCAGCTCACCACTGGGAGGCGAAAAACTGTTTTTT
CASSPLGGEKLFF
>17|TRBD1|TRBJ1-5|.|TRBV11-3
TGTGCCAGCAGCTTACAAGTTTTACAGGGGATCGCTCAGCCCCAGCATTTT
CASSLQVLQGIAQPQHF
>14|TRBD2|TRBJ2-7|.|TRBV4-3
TGCGCCAGCAGCCAAGGACTAGCGGGCTACGAGCAGTACTTC
CASSQGLAGYEQYF
>15|TRBD1|TRBJ2-5|.|TRBV11-2
TGTGCCAGCAGTTATGGACAGGGCTGGGGTGAGACCCAGTACTTC
CASSYGQGWGETQYF
>15|TRBD1|TRBJ1-2|.|TRBV10-2
TGCGCCAGCAGTGAAACCGGGACAGGCAGCTATGGCTACACCTTC
CASSETGTGSYGYTF
>14|.|TRBJ2-7|once|TRBV4-3
TGCGCCAGCAGCCAAGGGGCCGCCTCCTACGAGCAGTACTTC
CASSQGAASYEQYF
>14|TRBD1|TRBJ1-2|.|TRBV5-6
TGTGCCAGCAGCTTCCCGGGACAGAACTATGGCTACACCTTC
CASSFPGQNYGYTF
>17|TRBD2|TRBJ2-1|few|TRBV29-1
TGCAGCGTTTTGGGACTAGCGGGAGAGAGCTCCTACAATGAGCAGTTCTTC
CSVLGLAGESSYNEQFF
>15|TRBD1|TRBJ1-1|.|TRBV4-1
TGCGCCAGCAGCCAATCTACAGGGGGCTGGACTGAAGCTTTCTTT
CASSQSTGGWTEAFF
>16|TRBD1|TRBJ1-4|.|TRBV5-1
TGCGCCAGCAGCTTGGCCCCGACAGGGTCTAATGAAAAACTGTTTTTT
CASSLAPTGSNEKLFF
>14|TRBD1|TRBJ1-2|.|TRBV19
TGTGCCAGTAGTCGGACAGGGGCTAACTATGGCTACACCTTC
CASSRTGANYGYTF
>14|TRBD1|TRBJ2-2|.|TRBV6-4
TGTGCCAGCAGTGACAGGGGGCACACCGGGGAGCTGTTTTTT
CASSDRGHTGELFF
>17|.|TRBJ2-2|few|TRBV4-3
TGCGCCAGCAGCCAAGCCGTGTCTAGCGCTTCGAATTGGGAGCTGTTTTTT
CASSQAVSSASNWELFF
>13|.|TRBJ2-1|.|TRBV7-2
TGTGCCAGCAACCTAGGGGATTACAATGAGCAGTTCTTC
CASNLGDYNEQFF